This is a list of T cell receptor beta chains from one sample in a study of beta chain features in type 1 diabetes. Measured with immunoSEQ multiplex PCR; TCRdb has only the in-frame clones, and not every one. The data show under 900,000 clones, with 15% to 20% seen just once and 0.02% to 0.03% held by the top ten. The sample consisted of naive CD4+ T cells from blood. The receptor set was obtained from a woman aged 18-29 years in good health. The CDR3 runs from the conserved cysteine through the conserved F or W. D genes are given only for firm matches. Clone size, where shown, is once, few, many, or a class for clones that have expanded.

j_gene	v_gene	d_gene	abundance	CDR3nt	CDR3aa
TRBJ1-2	TRBV29-1	.	few	TGCAGCGTGTGGACAGCCAGGAATGGCTACACCTTC	CSVWTARNGYTF
TRBJ2-7	TRBV6-5	.	.	TGTGCCAGCAGTTCTGCAGGGACAACGTACGAGCAGTACTTC	CASSSAGTTYEQYF
TRBJ2-3	TRBV6-5	.	.	TGTGCCAGCAGTTACCAGCGGGATACGCAGTATTTT	CASSYQRDTQYF
TRBJ2-1	TRBV20-1	.	few	TGCAGTTCGACGCCGTACAATGAGCAGTTCTTC	CSSTPYNEQFF
TRBJ1-4	TRBV2	.	.	TGTGCCAGCAACGGACAGCGGAATGAAAAACTGTTTTTT	CASNGQRNEKLFF
TRBJ2-7	TRBV2	TRBD2	.	TGTGCCAGCAGTGGGGGACTAGCGGGAGTCGAGCAGTACTTC	CASSGGLAGVEQYF
TRBJ2-7	TRBV15	.	.	TGTGCCACCAGCAGAGATACCCGGACGTCGGCTATAGTCTACGAGCAGTACTTC	CATSRDTRTSAIVYEQYF
TRBJ2-1	TRBV5-1	TRBD2	.	TGCGCCAGCAGCCCTACTAGCGGGAGTGGCAATGAGCAGTTCTTC	CASSPTSGSGNEQFF
TRBJ2-1	TRBV29-1	.	.	TGCAGCGTTGGGAAGGGGGGATCTTACAATGAGCAGTTCTTC	CSVGKGGSYNEQFF
TRBJ2-1	TRBV18	TRBD2	.	TGTGCCAGCTCACCCCCATCTGGACTAGCGGTAAGCAATGAGCAGTTCTTC	CASSPPSGLAVSNEQFF
TRBJ2-1	TRBV29-1	TRBD1	few	TGCAGCCCTGGGACAGCCTCCTACAATGAGCAGTTCTTC	CSPGTASYNEQFF
TRBJ1-5	TRBV7-2	.	few	TGTGCCAGCAGCTTTGGGGCAGATCAGCCCCAGCATTTT	CASSFGADQPQHF
TRBJ1-5	TRBV28	TRBD1	.	TGTGCCAGCAGTCGGGACAGGGGGCGAAACAATCAGCCCCAGCATTTT	CASSRDRGRNNQPQHF
TRBJ1-1	TRBV6-1	.	few	TGTGCCAGCAGGGGACTGAATGGCGCTGAAGCTTTCTTT	CASRGLNGAEAFF
TRBJ2-4	TRBV4-2	TRBD2	.	TGTGCCAGCAGCCAAGTCGTAGGGACTAGCAGGAACTTAGCCAAAAACATTCAGTACTTC	CASSQVVGTSRNLAKNIQYF
TRBJ2-7	TRBV29-1	.	few	TGCAGCGTTGAAGCCGGACAGAACTACGAGCAGTACTTC	CSVEAGQNYEQYF
TRBJ2-1	TRBV18	TRBD1	.	TGTGCCAGCTCTCCTACAGGGGCCGGCAATGAGCAGTTCTTC	CASSPTGAGNEQFF
TRBJ2-5	TRBV5-4	TRBD2	few	TGTGCCAGCAGCATTAGCGGGAGGGCCGGGGAGACCCAGTACTTC	CASSISGRAGETQYF
TRBJ1-2	TRBV29-1	.	few	TGCAGCGTTGCCCGCTGGTCGTTAGCTAACTATGGCTACACCTTC	CSVARWSLANYGYTF
TRBJ2-1	TRBV10-3	.	few	TGTGCCACAGGCCCGGGACGCCAAGGCAATGAGCAGTTCTTC	CATGPGRQGNEQFF
TRBJ2-3	TRBV5-1	.	.	TGCGCCAGCAGCCGCAATCCGACTAGTTCAGATACGCAGTATTTT	CASSRNPTSSDTQYF
TRBJ1-2	TRBV29-1	.	.	TGCAGCGTCGTTTTTGTCAGGGACGGCTACACCTTC	CSVVFVRDGYTF
TRBJ1-1	TRBV7-9	.	few	TGTGCCAGCAGCTTTATGGGAGTGGGGACTGAAGCTTTCTTT	CASSFMGVGTEAFF
TRBJ2-5	TRBV2	.	.	TGTGCCAGCAGTGAAGGCCGGGTTGCCCAAGAGACCCAGTACTTC	CASSEGRVAQETQYF
TRBJ2-1	TRBV7-3	TRBD2	few	TGTGCCAGCAGCTTCGGGAGGACCTCCTACAATGAGCAGTTCTTC	CASSFGRTSYNEQFF
TRBJ1-3	TRBV7-9	.	few	TGTGCCAGCAGTAAGACAGCTGCTGGAAACACCATATATTTT	CASSKTAAGNTIYF
TRBJ2-2	TRBV5-1	.	few	TGCGCCAGCAGCCGCGACGGGGTTGGGGCCGGGGAGCTGTTTTTT	CASSRDGVGAGELFF
TRBJ2-5	TRBV9	TRBD2	few	TGTGCCAGCACTAGAACCGGGACTAGCGGGGGACAAGAGACCCAGTACTTC	CASTRTGTSGGQETQYF
TRBJ1-2	TRBV29-1	.	few	TGCAGCGTTGAAGATTTTCCGGGATCTAACTATGGCTACACCTTC	CSVEDFPGSNYGYTF
TRBJ2-1	TRBV10-3	.	.	TGTGCCATCAGTGGACGAGCGGACTACTACAATGAGCAGTTCTTC	CAISGRADYYNEQFF
TRBJ1-1	TRBV7-3	.	few	TGTGCCAGCAGCTTAATGGCGGGGAGTAGGACTGAAGCTTTCTTT	CASSLMAGSRTEAFF
TRBJ2-2	TRBV25-1	.	.	TGTGCCAGCAGTGAATTAAGAGGCGGGGAGCTGTTTTTT	CASSELRGGELFF
TRBJ1-5	TRBV15	.	.	TGTGCCACCAGCAGAGATATTAACAATCAGCCCCAGCATTTT	CATSRDINNQPQHF
TRBJ2-5	TRBV7-9	TRBD2	.	TGTGCCAGCAGCCCTTTTAGAAGGGAGGGCCCTCGGGAGACCCAGTACTTC	CASSPFRREGPRETQYF
TRBJ1-1	TRBV7-9	.	few	TGTGCCAGCAGTCCCAAGGGGGGGAACACTGAAGCTTTCTTT	CASSPKGGNTEAFF
TRBJ2-2	TRBV5-1	.	few	TGCGCCAGCGTACCGACCGGGGGCACGAACACCGGGGAGCTGTTTTTT	CASVPTGGTNTGELFF
TRBJ1-2	TRBV4-3	.	few	TGCGCCAGCAGCCAAGAAGTAGGGATTCGGCCCCGGACGGGAAATGGCTACACCTTC	CASSQEVGIRPRTGNGYTF
TRBJ1-5	TRBV7-9	.	few	TGTGCCAGCAGCTTAGCAGGGGCCGAGAGTCAGCCCCAGCATTTT	CASSLAGAESQPQHF
TRBJ1-2	TRBV7-9	.	few	TGTGCCAGCAGCTTAGGTCCCGGGGTTTTAGGCTACACCTTC	CASSLGPGVLGYTF
TRBJ2-7	TRBV5-1	.	.	TGCGCCAGCAGCTGGGACGGGTCCTACGAGCAGTACTTC	CASSWDGSYEQYF
TRBJ1-1	TRBV28	.	few	TGTGCCAGCAGTGGGGACTGGGCGAACACTGAAGCTTTCTTT	CASSGDWANTEAFF
TRBJ1-1	TRBV11-2	TRBD1	.	TGTGCCAGCAGCTCCTTCAGGGGGAGCACTGAAGCTTTCTTT	CASSSFRGSTEAFF
TRBJ2-7	TRBV27	TRBD1	.	TGTGCCAGCAGGATCGACAGGGGGGGTTACGAGCAGTACTTC	CASRIDRGGYEQYF
TRBJ2-4	TRBV2	TRBD1	.	TGTGCCAGCAGTCGGGGGACAGGACCCTTTCTAGCCAAAAACATTCAGTACTTC	CASSRGTGPFLAKNIQYF
TRBJ2-3	TRBV5-4	TRBD2	.	TGTGCCAGCAGCAAGGGACTAGCGGGAGATACGCAGTATTTT	CASSKGLAGDTQYF
TRBJ2-5	TRBV5-1	.	.	TGCGCCAGCAGCTTGGTCGAAGCGGACCAAGAGACCCAGTACTTC	CASSLVEADQETQYF
TRBJ2-2	TRBV9	.	.	TGTGCCAGCAGCGCCGAAATTCGTGGCGGGGAGCTGTTTTTT	CASSAEIRGGELFF
TRBJ2-7	TRBV19	TRBD2	.	TGTGCCAGTAGTATGGGAGGGTCCCACGAGCAGTACTTC	CASSMGGSHEQYF
TRBJ2-7	TRBV6-5	TRBD2	.	TGTGCCAGCAGTCGAGCGGGAGTGTACGAGCAGTACTTC	CASSRAGVYEQYF
TRBJ2-1	TRBV10-3	TRBD2	.	TGTGCCAGCAGTTACAAGAGCGGGGCTTACAATGAGCAGTTCTTC	CASSYKSGAYNEQFF
TRBJ1-5	TRBV28	.	few	TGTGCCAGCAGTTTCGGAGGCAGGGGACTCAATCAGCCCCAGCATTTT	CASSFGGRGLNQPQHF
TRBJ2-7	TRBV29-1	.	few	TGCAGCGTTAAGGTCCAGAGCTACGAGCAGTACTTC	CSVKVQSYEQYF